A selection of T cell receptor beta chains follows, all from one sample in a study of blood T cells in healthy people across ages. A single record per CDR3 protein comes from TCRdb applying MiXCR to the 5' RACE reads. The data contain hundreds of thousands of distinct CDR3 sequences, 49% of them singletons. Sequenced material: blood. These receptors came from a woman in her fifties or sixties in good health. Each CDR3 is given with its conserved first and last residue. A D gene is named only where the DNA matches it firmly. Part of the rows lack a size; the others show once, few, many or a class for expanded clones.

V	D	size	J	DNA	CDR3
TRBV4-2	NA	NA	TRBJ2-2	TGTGCCAGCAGCCAAGATGGACTGGGATTCGGGGAGCTGTTTTTT	CASSQDGLGFGELFF
TRBV27	TRBD2	NA	TRBJ2-3	TGTGCCAGCAGTTTATCTGGGTGGCGGGGGAGCACAGATACGCAGTATTTT	CASSLSGWRGSTDTQYF
TRBV20-1	TRBD2	many	TRBJ2-1	TGCAGTGCTAGAGTATGGCTAGCGGGAGTGGATGAGCAGTTCTTC	CSARVWLAGVDEQFF
TRBV20-1	NA	NA	TRBJ2-2	TGCAGTGCTATTCGAGGAGCCGCGAACACCGGGGAGCTGTTTTTT	CSAIRGAANTGELFF
TRBV27	TRBD1	NA	TRBJ2-6	TGTGCCAGCAGTACATGGGACAGCATCTCTGGGGCCAACGTCCTGACTTTC	CASSTWDSISGANVLTF
TRBV7-9	TRBD1	few	TRBJ2-2	TGTGCCAGCATCAATGCGGGGACAGGGTACACCGGGGAGCTGTTTTTT	CASINAGTGYTGELFF
TRBV20-1	NA	NA	TRBJ1-2	TGCAGTGCTGGGGCGGGGCCTGGCTATGGCTACACCTTC	CSAGAGPGYGYTF
TRBV7-2	NA	NA	TRBJ2-1	TGTGCCAGCAGCCTACTACAGGGAAGTGAGCAGTTCTTC	CASSLLQGSEQFF
TRBV7-3	NA	few	TRBJ2-7	TGTGCCAGCAGCCCCGGATCCTCAACCTACGAGCAGTACTTC	CASSPGSSTYEQYF
TRBV29-1	NA	NA	TRBJ2-1	TGCAGCGTCCTACAGGGAAGCAATGAGCAGTTCTTC	CSVLQGSNEQFF
TRBV28	NA	NA	TRBJ2-7	TGTGCCAGCAGTCGATCCGGGACGTTGGTCTACGAGCAGTACTTC	CASSRSGTLVYEQYF
TRBV6-5	TRBD2	NA	TRBJ2-4	TGTGCCAGCAATCCCACTAGCGGGAGGGTGGGAGAGCAGTACTTC	CASNPTSGRVGEQYF
TRBV7-8	TRBD2	NA	TRBJ2-7	TGTGCCAGCAGCCTCCCCCTATCTAGCGGGAGCTCCTACGAGCAGTACTTC	CASSLPLSSGSSYEQYF
TRBV11-2	NA	NA	TRBJ2-4	TGTGCCAGCAGCCAACTAGGCCAAGGAAACATTCAGTACTTC	CASSQLGQGNIQYF
TRBV29-1	TRBD2	few	TRBJ2-2	TGCAGCGCCGTCAGGACTAGCTCGGCCGGGGAGCTGTTTTTT	CSAVRTSSAGELFF
TRBV29-1	NA	once	TRBJ2-2	TGCAGCGTTGAAGGTTCAGGCCTCCAATCCGGGGAGCTGTTTTTT	CSVEGSGLQSGELFF
TRBV5-6	NA	NA	TRBJ2-7	TGTGCCAGCAGCTTATATCTAGACTACGAGCAGTACTTC	CASSLYLDYEQYF
TRBV20-1	NA	NA	TRBJ1-6	TGCAGTGCTAGAACCGGATCTCTCAGGGATTCACCCCTCCACTTT	CSARTGSLRDSPLHF
TRBV5-5	NA	few	TRBJ2-5	TGTGCCAGCAGCTGGCAGGGGACAGAGACCCAGTACTTC	CASSWQGTETQYF
TRBV7-9	NA	few	TRBJ2-5	TGTGCCAGCAGCTTAACTGGAGGGCCTCAAGAGACCCAGTACTTC	CASSLTGGPQETQYF
TRBV25-1	NA	NA	TRBJ1-3	TGTGCCAGCAGGATCGGCCCAACCGATTACCAGGGAAACACCATATATTTT	CASRIGPTDYQGNTIYF
TRBV6-5	TRBD1	NA	TRBJ2-7	TGTGCCAGCAGTCAGGGGGACAGGGAAACTTACGAGCAGTACTTC	CASSQGDRETYEQYF
TRBV20-1	NA	NA	TRBJ2-1	TGCAGTGCTGGCATGGCGGGGTCCTACAATGAGCAGTTCTTC	CSAGMAGSYNEQFF
TRBV12-3/TRBV12-4	TRBD1	NA	TRBJ1-2	TGTGCCAGCAGTGCCCCCAACAGGGGACGAGACGGCTACACCTTC	CASSAPNRGRDGYTF
TRBV29-1	NA	few	TRBJ2-5	TGCAGCGTCGCGACTACGCAAGAGACCCAGTACTTC	CSVATTQETQYF
TRBV5-1	TRBD2	few	TRBJ2-1	TGCGCCAGCAGCCCGCAGGGACTAAAAACCAATGAGCAGTTCTTC	CASSPQGLKTNEQFF
TRBV9	TRBD2	NA	TRBJ2-3	TGTGCCAGCAGCGTTGGACTAGCGGGACTGTCAGATACGCAGTATTTT	CASSVGLAGLSDTQYF
TRBV28	NA	NA	TRBJ1-1	TGTGCCAGCAGTTTAGGTGCAGGGTTCCGCACTGAAGCTTTCTTT	CASSLGAGFRTEAFF
TRBV4-2	TRBD1	NA	TRBJ2-7	TGTGCCAGCGGGTATACAGACAGGGCCTACGAGCAGTACTTC	CASGYTDRAYEQYF
TRBV29-1	NA	NA	TRBJ2-5	TGCAGCGTTGTAGGGGGGCTGCAGACCCAGTACTTC	CSVVGGLQTQYF
TRBV29-1	NA	few	TRBJ2-5	TGCAGCGTTATCTCTCAGGGAGTGACCCAGTACTTC	CSVISQGVTQYF
TRBV6-5	TRBD2	NA	TRBJ2-1	TGTGCCAGCAGTCCTAGCGGGAACACCTACAATGAGCAGTTCTTC	CASSPSGNTYNEQFF
TRBV27	NA	few	TRBJ2-5	TGTGCCAGCAGTTTAAAGAGTACTCAAGAGACCCAGTACTTC	CASSLKSTQETQYF
TRBV7-3	TRBD1	NA	TRBJ2-1	TGTGCCAGCACCCCGGACAGGACCAATGAGCAGTTCTTC	CASTPDRTNEQFF
TRBV3-1	NA	many	TRBJ1-2	TGTGCCAGCAGCCAGCAGGGGGGCTACACCTTC	CASSQQGGYTF
TRBV7-2	TRBD1	many	TRBJ2-7	TGTGCCAGCAGCACGCAGGGACAGGGTTACGAGCAGTACTTC	CASSTQGQGYEQYF
TRBV5-1	TRBD1	NA	TRBJ2-3	TGCGCCAGCAACCCGGGACAGGGGGCTTTGGAAACGCAGTATTTT	CASNPGQGALETQYF
TRBV29-1	TRBD1	NA	TRBJ2-5	TGCAGCGTTGAAGGGGGCAGGGGGCTCGACCAAGAGACCCAGTACTTC	CSVEGGRGLDQETQYF
TRBV7-2	TRBD1	NA	TRBJ2-7	TGTGCCAGCAGCTTAGATTCGGGACAGGCATCCTACGAGCAGTACTTC	CASSLDSGQASYEQYF
TRBV10-3	TRBD1	NA	TRBJ2-3	TGTGCCATCAGATCGGACAGGAGCCTTGATACGCAGTATTTT	CAIRSDRSLDTQYF
TRBV11-1	NA	NA	TRBJ1-1	TGTGCCAGCAGCCCCTCCAGGAGTTCCAAAGCTTTCTTT	CASSPSRSSKAFF
TRBV6-1	NA	NA	TRBJ2-7	TGTGCCAGCAGTGTATGGGACACGGCCAACTACGAGCAGTACTTC	CASSVWDTANYEQYF
TRBV2	TRBD1	few	TRBJ1-4	TGTGCCAGCCGGTGGACAGGGGGAAATGAAAAACTGTTTTTT	CASRWTGGNEKLFF
TRBV20-1	NA	few	TRBJ1-1	TGCAGTGCTAGCGAGCCTGGGAACACTGAAGCTTTCTTT	CSASEPGNTEAFF
TRBV5-1	NA	NA	TRBJ1-1	TGCGCCAGCGGACCCCCGACCGGGACAATGGCTGAAGCTTTCTTT	CASGPPTGTMAEAFF